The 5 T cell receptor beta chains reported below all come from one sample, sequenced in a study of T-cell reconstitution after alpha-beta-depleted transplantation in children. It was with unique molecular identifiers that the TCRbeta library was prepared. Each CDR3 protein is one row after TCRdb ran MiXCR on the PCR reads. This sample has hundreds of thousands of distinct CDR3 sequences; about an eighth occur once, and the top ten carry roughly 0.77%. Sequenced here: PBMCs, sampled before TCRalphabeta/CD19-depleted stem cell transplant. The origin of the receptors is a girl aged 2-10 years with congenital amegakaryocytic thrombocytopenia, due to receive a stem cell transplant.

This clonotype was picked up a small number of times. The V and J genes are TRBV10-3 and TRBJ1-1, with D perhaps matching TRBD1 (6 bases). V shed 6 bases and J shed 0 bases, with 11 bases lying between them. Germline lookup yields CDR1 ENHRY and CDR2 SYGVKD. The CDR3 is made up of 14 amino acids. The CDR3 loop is CAISPQGLNTEAFF. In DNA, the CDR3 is TGTGCCATCAGCCCACAGGGATTGAACACTGAAGCTTTCTTT.

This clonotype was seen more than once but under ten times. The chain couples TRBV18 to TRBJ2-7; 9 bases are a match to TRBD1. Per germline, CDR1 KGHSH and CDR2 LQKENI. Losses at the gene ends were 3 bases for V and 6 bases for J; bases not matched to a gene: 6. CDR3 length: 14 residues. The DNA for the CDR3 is TGTGCCAGCTCACCGGGACAGGGTTCCCTCGAGCAGTACTTC. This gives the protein CASSPGQGSLEQYF.

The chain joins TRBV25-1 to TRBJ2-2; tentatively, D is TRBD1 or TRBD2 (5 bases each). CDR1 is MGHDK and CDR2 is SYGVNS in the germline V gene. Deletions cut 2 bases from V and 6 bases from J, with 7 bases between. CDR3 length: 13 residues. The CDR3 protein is CASSEEGPGELFF. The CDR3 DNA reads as TGTGCCAGCAGTGAAGAGGGGCCCGGGGAGCTGTTTTTT.

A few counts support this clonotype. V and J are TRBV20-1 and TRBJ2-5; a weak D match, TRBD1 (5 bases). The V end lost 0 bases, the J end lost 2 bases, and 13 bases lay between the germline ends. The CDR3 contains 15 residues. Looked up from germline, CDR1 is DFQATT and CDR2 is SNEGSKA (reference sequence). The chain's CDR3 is CSAREATGMQETQYF. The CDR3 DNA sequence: TGCAGTGCTAGAGAGGCAACAGGAATGCAAGAGACCCAGTACTTC.

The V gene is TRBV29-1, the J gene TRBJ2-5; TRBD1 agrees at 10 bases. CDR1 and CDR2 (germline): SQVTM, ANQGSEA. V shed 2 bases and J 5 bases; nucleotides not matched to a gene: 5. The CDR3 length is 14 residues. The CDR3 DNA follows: TGCAGCGTTGAACCGGGACAGGGGTTCGAGACCCAGTACTTC. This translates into CSVEPGQGFETQYF.